These 18 T cell receptor beta chains came from one sample sequenced in a study of cytomegalovirus exposure and HLA in healthy donors (dated 2017 in TCRdb). Library construction relied on the immunoSEQ multiplex PCR assay. TCRdb provides this immuneACCESS table in a form limited to in-frame rearrangements. Some clones are lacking; in checked studies, under half of them reflect an unresolved V gene, and why the rest are absent is not known. For this sample there are about 360,000 clones; 86% appear just once. The biggest ten clones account for 0.83% of the sample. Sequencing was done on a sample of PBMCs. Receptors originate from a woman in her late teens or twenties in good health and CMV-seronegative.

This clone was picked up a small number of times. The genes are TRBV11-2 and TRBJ1-2; D not resolved. The CDR3 runs 16 residues. The germline V and J ends were trimmed by 5 bases and 0 bases, with 16 bases remaining between them. Germline V CDR1 and CDR2: SGHAT, FQNNGV. This CDR3 reads CASSPLDNRANYGYTF. CDR3 sequence (DNA): TGTGCCAGCAGCCCACTCGACAACCGCGCTAACTATGGCTACACCTTC.

This chain joins TRBV28 and TRBJ2-7; 7 bases map to TRBD2. This CDR3 spans 12 amino acids. Trimming at V came to 1 base and at J to 11 bases, leaving 5 bases not matched to a gene. Germline CDR1 MDHEN, CDR2 SYDVKM. The CDR3 DNA is TGTGCCAGCAGTTTATCGGGGCGGGAGAAGTACTTC. Encoded protein: CASSLSGREKYF.

This CDR3 is CASSVPGQGQPQHF. CDR3 coding DNA: TGTGCCAGCAGTGTTCCGGGACAGGGCCAGCCCCAGCATTTT. The rearrangement uses TRBV6-1 and TRBJ1-5, with TRBD1 matching 9 bases. Trimming cost V 4 bases and J 7 bases; bases outside gene matches: 5. Per the germline V gene, CDR1 is MNHNS and CDR2 is SASEGT. The CDR3 extends over 14 amino acids.

The rearrangement joins TRBV28 to TRBJ2-7; 7 nucleotides match TRBD1. J was trimmed by 3 bases and V by 6 bases; bases with no gene match: 8. The CDR3 covers 14 residues. Germline V gene data show CDR1 as MDHEN and CDR2 as SYDVKM. CDR3 DNA: TGTGCCAGCAGCAGGGGGACAGACAACTACGAGCAGTACTTC. The encoded protein is CASSRGTDNYEQYF.

This clone was observed once. The genes are TRBV6-1 and TRBJ2-3; 9 nucleotides match TRBD1. CDR3 length: 17 amino acids. The J segment lost 3 bases and the V segment lost 0 bases, leaving 7 bases of the junction unmatched. Germline loops: CDR1 MNHNS, CDR2 SASEGT. CDR3 protein: CASSEASGQGITDTQYF. CDR3 nucleotides: TGTGCCAGCAGTGAAGCGAGCGGACAGGGGATAACAGATACGCAGTATTTT.

This chain joins TRBV28 and TRBJ2-3; the match to TRBD2 covers 14 bases. V was clipped by 6 bases and J by 2 bases; unmatched bases: 4. The germline V gene has CDR1 MDHEN and CDR2 SYDVKM. CDR3 length: 16 amino acids. CDR3 sequence: CASSSGLAGATDTQYF. The CDR3 bases are TGTGCCAGCAGCTCGGGACTAGCGGGGGCCACAGATACGCAGTATTTT.

The CDR3 loop reads CASSPLYQAPPEAFF. CDR3 in DNA: TGTGCCAGCAGTCCCCTTTATCAGGCACCCCCTGAAGCTTTCTTT. The chain links TRBV2 to TRBJ1-1; no clear D. Trimming took 5 bases from V and 6 from J, leaving 19 bases between them. This CDR3 contains 15 residues. Germline V gene sequence: CDR1 SNHLY, CDR2 FYNNEI.

This chain joins TRBV2 and TRBJ1-2; weak D call: TRBD1 (5 bases). V was cut by 3 bases and J by 11 bases, with 10 bases left in between. In germline, CDR1 is SNHLY, CDR2 FYNNEI. The CDR3 has 11 residues. DNA of the CDR3: TGTGCCAGCAGTGAGTGGGGCAAGTACACCTTC. Protein sequence: CASSEWGKYTF.

The chain links TRBV4-1 to TRBJ2-7; perhaps TRBD1 as D (5 bases). The germline V gene encodes CDR1 MGHRA and CDR2 YSYEKL. Between the trimmed V and J ends, which lost 4 bases and 6 bases, there was a span of 22 bases. The CDR3 is made up of 16 amino acids. CDR3 nucleotide sequence: TGCGCCAGCAGCCCTAGACATTCCGGACACGACTTCGAGCAGTACTTC. The encoded protein is CASSPRHSGHDFEQYF.

The chain is built from TRBV7-9 and TRBJ1-1; tentative D call: TRBD1 (6 bases). CDR1 SEHNR and CDR2 FQNEAQ come from the germline V gene (reference sequence). CDR3 length: 14 amino acids. Trimming stripped 0 bases from V and 1 base from J, with 6 bases between. The CDR3 DNA sequence: TGTGCCAGCAGCTTAGCGGGACAGAACACTGAAGCTTTCTTT. Translated, it gives CASSLAGQNTEAFF.

The chain has TRBV5-1 and TRBJ2-2; TRBD2 aligns across 7 bases. This CDR3 spans 15 amino acids. Germline V CDR1 and CDR2: SGHRS, YFSETQ. The V and J ends lost 0 bases and 4 bases, in that order; junction bases with no gene match: 3. The CDR3 loop reads CASSLDGEGTGELFF. Written as DNA, the CDR3 is TGCGCCAGCAGCTTGGACGGGGAGGGCACCGGGGAGCTGTTTTTT. The variable domain in full, with the rest retrieved from reference TRBV5-1 and TRBJ2-2, is KAGVTQTPRYLIKTRGQQVTLSCSPISGHRSVSWYQQTPGQGLQFLFEYFSETQRNKGNFPGRFSGRQFSNSRSEMNVSTLELGDSALYLCASSLDGEGTGELFFGEGSRLTVL.

The chain employs TRBV2 and TRBJ2-3, with TRBD2 identical over 8 bases. CDR3 length: 15 amino acids. The germline V gene encodes CDR1 SNHLY and CDR2 FYNNEI. V shed 7 bases and J 2 bases; nucleotides not matched to a gene: 8. In DNA, the CDR3 is TGTGCCAGCAAGATCGGACTAGCCCCCACAGATACGCAGTATTTT. This sequence encodes CASKIGLAPTDTQYF.

In this sample, this clone turned up a few times. The V and J genes are TRBV9 and TRBJ2-1; TRBD1 might be the D (6 bases). The V end was cut by 1 base, the J end by 0 bases, with 8 bases between. Germline CDR1 and CDR2: SGDLS and YYNGEE. The CDR3 is made up of 15 amino acids. CDR3 sequence reads: CASSVRTASYNEQFF. The CDR3 DNA reads as TGTGCCAGCAGCGTAAGGACAGCCTCCTACAATGAGCAGTTCTTC.

The chain recombines TRBV7-3 with TRBJ2-7; 8 bases line up with TRBD2. Germline V gives CDR1 SGHTA, CDR2 FQGTGA. The junction had 8 bases not matched to a gene; V was cut back by 5 bases and J by 5 bases. The CDR3 covers 14 residues. The CDR3, as DNA: TGTGCCAGCAGCCCCCATAGCGGGACCGACGAGCAGTACTTC. It yields the protein CASSPHSGTDEQYF.

V and J are TRBV7-6 and TRBJ2-7; D gene unclear. V lost 4 bases, J lost 2 bases, and 12 bases lay in between. CDR3 length equals 14 residues. The germline V gene has CDR1 SGHVS and CDR2 FNYEAQ. CDR3 residues: CASSSLSGPYEQYF. In nucleotides, the CDR3 is TGTGCCAGCAGCTCTCTGTCCGGTCCCTACGAGCAGTACTTC.

V usage is TRBV27 and J usage is TRBJ1-2, with 8 bases identical to TRBD1. Trimming at V came to 6 bases and at J to 8 bases, leaving 11 bases not matched to a gene. Germline V gene data show CDR1 as MNHEY and CDR2 as SMNVEV (reference sequence). The CDR3 has 14 residues. The CDR3 nucleotides read TGTGCCAGCAGACTATTCCAGGGGGCGAAAGGCTACACCTTC. Protein: CASRLFQGAKGYTF.

The gene calls are TRBV9 and TRBJ2-2; perhaps TRBD1 as D (6 bases). The V gene lost 3 bases and the J gene lost 6 bases, with 12 bases spanning the gap. The CDR3 sequence is 14 residues long. CDR1 and CDR2 (germline): SGDLS, YYNGEE. DNA for the CDR3: TGTGCCAGCAGCGGGCAGGGGAGAGCCGGGGAGCTGTTTTTT. Translating gives CASSGQGRAGELFF.

The V and J genes are TRBV7-2 and TRBJ2-5; 14 bases map to TRBD2. The CDR3 length is 16 residues. V lost 5 bases, J lost 4 bases, and 6 bases stayed unmatched. The germline CDR1 and CDR2 sequences are SGHTA and FQGNSA. The chain's CDR3 is CASSQGLAGARETQYF. The CDR3 nucleotides are TGTGCCAGCAGCCAGGGACTAGCGGGAGCCCGAGAGACCCAGTACTTC.